This is a list of T cell receptor beta chains from one sample in a study of T-cell memory formation after mild COVID-19. TCRdb fed the 5' RACE reads into MiXCR, producing one record per CDR3 protein. The data show roughly 250,000 distinct CDR3 sequences, 15% to 20% seen once. The sequencing sample was made of PBMCs or a T cell subset sorted from them (not recorded which). Source of these receptors: a man aged 18 to 29 who had mild COVID-19 (a few samples of this study predate the infection). Cell type and time point are not known. Both conserved end residues are part of each CDR3. The D gene is left open where the match is weak. Clone size is not always given. Where it is, it says once, few, many or a class for expanded clones.

.	TRBV7-2	many	TRBJ2-5	CASSSNPGAETQYF	TGTGCCAGCAGCTCAAACCCCGGGGCAGAGACCCAGTACTTC
TRBD1	TRBV4-1	.	TRBJ2-7	CARSHETGAYEQYF	TGCGCCAGAAGCCATGAGACAGGGGCATACGAGCAGTACTTC
TRBD1	TRBV7-3	.	TRBJ1-2	CASSLRSGQWNYGYTF	TGTGCCAGCAGCTTAAGATCGGGACAGTGGAACTATGGCTACACCTTC
.	TRBV7-2	few	TRBJ2-1	CASSLDFLNEQFF	TGTGCCAGCAGCCTTGACTTCCTCAATGAGCAGTTCTTC
.	TRBV5-1	few	TRBJ2-5	CASSLGGPLQETQYF	TGCGCCAGCAGCTTGGGGGGACCCCTCCAAGAGACCCAGTACTTC
.	TRBV4-2	.	TRBJ2-3	CASSQAAGPEGDTQYF	TGTGCCAGCAGCCAAGCGGCAGGACCGGAGGGAGATACGCAGTATTTT
TRBD1	TRBV5-1	.	TRBJ1-1	CASSWDRRNSARTEAFF	TGCGCCAGCAGCTGGGACAGGCGGAACTCCGCGAGAACTGAAGCTTTCTTT
.	TRBV5-1	few	TRBJ1-1	CASSPGRDKTEAFF	TGCGCCAGCAGCCCCGGTAGGGACAAAACTGAAGCTTTCTTT
TRBD1	TRBV5-1	few	TRBJ1-2	CASRRTGTGYTF	TGCGCCAGCAGAAGGACAGGGACCGGCTACACCTTC
.	TRBV20-1	.	TRBJ1-3	CSAAQRVPGNTIYF	TGCAGTGCTGCCCAGCGGGTACCTGGAAACACCATATATTTT
.	TRBV10-2	few	TRBJ2-6	CASTYVGRAFSGANVLTF	TGCGCCAGCACCTATGTAGGCAGGGCCTTCTCTGGGGCCAACGTCCTGACTTTC
.	TRBV3-1	few	TRBJ2-5	CASSQGGGETQYF	TGTGCCAGCAGCCAAGGAGGGGGAGAGACCCAGTACTTC
.	TRBV5-5	few	TRBJ2-1	CASSLAIDTYNEQFF	TGTGCCAGCAGCTTGGCTATTGACACCTACAATGAGCAGTTCTTC
.	TRBV7-8	few	TRBJ1-5	CASSRTPIAQHF	TGTGCCAGCAGCCGGACACCAATTGCCCAGCATTTT
.	TRBV25-1	.	TRBJ2-6	CASSVGHSGANVLTF	TGTGCCAGCAGTGTAGGACACTCTGGGGCCAACGTCCTGACTTTC
.	TRBV20-1	.	TRBJ2-5	CSARAPGTQYF	TGCAGTGCTAGAGCCCCAGGGACCCAGTACTTC
.	TRBV20-1	.	TRBJ1-1	CSASKPPRTEAFF	TGCAGTGCTAGTAAACCCCCACGGACTGAAGCTTTCTTT
TRBD1	TRBV4-1	.	TRBJ1-1	CASSQGQGRVTEAFF	TGCGCCAGCAGCCAGGGACAGGGGCGCGTCACTGAAGCTTTCTTT
TRBD1	TRBV29-1	.	TRBJ2-3	CSVDAGGGTDTQYF	TGCAGCGTTGACGCAGGGGGTGGCACAGATACGCAGTATTTT
.	TRBV7-9	.	TRBJ1-1	CASSQQMNTEAFF	TGTGCCAGCAGCCAACAGATGAACACTGAAGCTTTCTTT
.	TRBV5-1	.	TRBJ2-3	CARSLGATGDVTDTQYF	TGCGCCAGAAGCTTGGGGGCCACCGGGGACGTGACAGATACGCAGTATTTT
.	TRBV5-5	.	TRBJ2-7	CASRTGPSSYEQYF	TGTGCCAGCAGGACGGGGCCCAGCTCCTACGAGCAGTACTTC
TRBD2	TRBV7-6	.	TRBJ2-5	CASIRPTSGASETQYF	TGTGCCAGCATCCGACCGACTAGCGGGGCTTCAGAGACCCAGTACTTC
.	TRBV21-1	.	TRBJ2-4	CASSKGGTAGNIQYF	TGTGCCAGCAGCAAGGGAGGGACAGCGGGGAACATTCAGTACTTC
TRBD1	TRBV4-3	.	TRBJ2-1	CASSQEGTGPYNEQFF	TGCGCCAGCAGCCAGGAGGGGACAGGGCCCTACAATGAGCAGTTCTTC
TRBD2	TRBV4-1	.	TRBJ2-5	CASSQFGRGIGETQYF	TGCGCCAGCAGCCAGTTTGGGCGGGGGATAGGAGAGACCCAGTACTTC
TRBD1	TRBV6-5	.	TRBJ1-5	CASSRTGLRSQPQHF	TGTGCCAGCAGCAGGACAGGGCTAAGGTCTCAGCCCCAGCATTTT
.	TRBV20-1	few	TRBJ2-3	CSASNGDTQYF	TGCAGTGCTAGTAATGGAGATACGCAGTATTTT
.	TRBV20-1	few	TRBJ1-4	CSARDGGPSTNEKLFF	TGCAGTGCTAGAGATGGGGGCCCCTCAACTAATGAAAAACTGTTTTTT
.	TRBV2	few	TRBJ1-1	CASSGGEYTEAFF	TGTGCCAGCAGTGGAGGGGAGTACACTGAAGCTTTCTTT
.	TRBV9	few	TRBJ1-2	CASSVDLRGGYTF	TGTGCCAGCAGCGTAGATCTTAGGGGTGGCTACACCTTC
TRBD1	TRBV12-3/TRBV12-4	.	TRBJ1-4	CASSLGTVKEKLFF	TGTGCCAGCAGCCTTGGGACAGTAAAAGAAAAACTGTTTTTT
.	TRBV19	many	TRBJ2-5	CANWGKQGRKTQYF	TGTGCCAACTGGGGAAAACAGGGTAGGAAGACCCAGTACTTC
.	TRBV6-6	few	TRBJ1-2	CASSYGQGGYTF	TGTGCCAGCAGTTACGGGCAGGGTGGCTACACCTTC
.	TRBV19	few	TRBJ2-2	CASSIWTGELFF	TGTGCCAGTAGTATTTGGACCGGGGAGCTGTTTTTT
.	TRBV5-5	.	TRBJ2-2	CASSSLGGTNTGELFF	TGTGCCAGCAGCTCTTTAGGGGGGACGAACACCGGGGAGCTGTTTTTT
.	TRBV5-1	.	TRBJ2-1	CASSPKPDRSNEQFF	TGCGCCAGCAGCCCGAAACCCGACAGAAGCAATGAGCAGTTCTTC
.	TRBV28	.	TRBJ1-2	CASSLSGDYGYTF	TGTGCCAGCAGTTTATCAGGGGACTATGGCTACACCTTC
TRBD1	TRBV6-6	.	TRBJ1-5	CASILQGGGNQPQHF	TGTGCCAGCATACTACAGGGGGGAGGCAATCAGCCCCAGCATTTT
.	TRBV5-1	.	TRBJ1-2	CASSLEPRENYGYTF	TGCGCCAGCAGCTTGGAGCCCAGGGAAAACTATGGCTACACCTTC
.	TRBV9	.	TRBJ1-1	CASSGAVTHAEAFF	TGTGCCAGCAGCGGCGCTGTTACTCACGCTGAAGCTTTCTTT
.	TRBV11-2	few	TRBJ1-2	CASSRGEHYGYTF	TGTGCCAGCAGCCGCGGGGAGCACTATGGCTACACCTTC
TRBD1	TRBV7-9	.	TRBJ1-4	CASSNSRGSGEKLFF	TGTGCCAGCAGCAATTCCAGGGGGTCGGGTGAAAAACTGTTTTTT
TRBD1	TRBV20-1	.	TRBJ1-6	CSARKTGVRGSPLHF	TGCAGTGCTAGAAAAACAGGGGTTCGAGGCTCACCCCTCCACTTT
TRBD1	TRBV9	few	TRBJ2-1	CASSVRQGAESEQFF	TGTGCCAGCAGCGTACGACAGGGGGCGGAAAGTGAGCAGTTCTTC
.	TRBV10-3	few	TRBJ1-1	CAISEVEGTEAFF	TGTGCCATCAGTGAAGTGGAGGGCACTGAAGCTTTCTTT
.	TRBV20-1	.	TRBJ2-3	CSARDGRLSTDTQYF	TGCAGTGCTAGAGACGGGCGACTTAGCACAGATACGCAGTATTTT
.	TRBV7-2	few	TRBJ1-1	CASSPPVVLGATEAFF	TGTGCCAGCAGCCCCCCCGTGGTGCTGGGGGCCACTGAAGCTTTCTTT
.	TRBV5-1	few	TRBJ2-2	CASSLGLVVANTGELFF	TGCGCCAGCAGCTTGGGGTTGGTGGTAGCGAACACCGGGGAGCTGTTTTTT
.	TRBV7-2	few	TRBJ2-1	CASSLWAGVNNEQFF	TGTGCCAGCAGCTTATGGGCAGGGGTAAACAATGAGCAGTTCTTC
TRBD1	TRBV4-3	.	TRBJ2-1	CASSQRTGVSGYEQFF	TGCGCCAGCAGCCAAAGGACAGGGGTGTCGGGTTATGAGCAGTTCTTC
.	TRBV3-1	.	TRBJ2-6	CASLLGSGANVLTF	TGTGCCAGCCTTTTAGGGTCTGGGGCCAACGTCCTGACTTTC
.	TRBV7-9	.	TRBJ2-6	CASSPPSQAGANVLTF	TGTGCCAGCAGCCCTCCTAGCCAGGCTGGGGCCAACGTCCTGACTTTC
.	TRBV5-5	.	TRBJ1-5	CASRRGQSNQPQHF	TGTGCCAGCAGACGGGGACAAAGCAATCAGCCCCAGCATTTT
.	TRBV7-2	.	TRBJ1-4	CASSLGSEKLFF	TGTGCCAGCAGCTTAGGATCTGAAAAACTGTTTTTT